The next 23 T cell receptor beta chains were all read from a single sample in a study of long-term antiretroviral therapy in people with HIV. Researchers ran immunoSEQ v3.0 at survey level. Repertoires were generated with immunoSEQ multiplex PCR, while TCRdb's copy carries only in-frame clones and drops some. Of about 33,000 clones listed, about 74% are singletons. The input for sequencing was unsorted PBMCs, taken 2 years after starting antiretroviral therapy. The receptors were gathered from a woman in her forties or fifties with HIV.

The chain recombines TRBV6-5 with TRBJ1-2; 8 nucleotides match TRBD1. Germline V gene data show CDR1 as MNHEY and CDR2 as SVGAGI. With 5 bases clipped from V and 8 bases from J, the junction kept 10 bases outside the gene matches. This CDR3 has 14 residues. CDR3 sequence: CASSQLSDREGYTF. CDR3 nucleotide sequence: TGTGCCAGCAGTCAACTCTCGGACAGGGAGGGCTACACCTTC.

The CDR3: CASSPLRQGGETQYF. The CDR3, as DNA: TGTGCCAGCAGCCCACTTCGCCAGGGAGGAGAGACCCAGTACTTC. J is TRBJ2-5 and V is TRBV28, with D possibly matching TRBD2 (6 bases). The germline V gene has CDR1 MDHEN and CDR2 SYDVKM. This CDR3 contains 15 residues. V shed 6 bases and J shed 4 bases, with 18 bases lying between them.

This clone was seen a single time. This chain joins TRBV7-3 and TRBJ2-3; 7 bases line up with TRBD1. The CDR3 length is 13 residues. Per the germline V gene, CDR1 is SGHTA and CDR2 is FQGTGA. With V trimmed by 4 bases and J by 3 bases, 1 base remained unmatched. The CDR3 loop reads CASSSQGTDTQYF. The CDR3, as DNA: TGTGCCAGCAGCTCACAGGGGACAGATACGCAGTATTTT.

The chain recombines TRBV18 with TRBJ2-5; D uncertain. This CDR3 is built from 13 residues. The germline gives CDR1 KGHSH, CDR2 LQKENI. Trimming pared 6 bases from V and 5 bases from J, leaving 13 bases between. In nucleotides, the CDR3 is TGTGCCAGCTCGAACTACGCGGCGGAGACCCAGTACTTC. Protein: CASSNYAAETQYF.

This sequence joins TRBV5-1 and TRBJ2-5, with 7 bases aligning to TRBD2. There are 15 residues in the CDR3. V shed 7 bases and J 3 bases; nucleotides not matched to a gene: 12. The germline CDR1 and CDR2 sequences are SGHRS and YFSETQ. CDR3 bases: TGCGCCAGCCATCTGGGAGGGACTACCAAAGAGACCCAGTACTTC. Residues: CASHLGGTTKETQYF.

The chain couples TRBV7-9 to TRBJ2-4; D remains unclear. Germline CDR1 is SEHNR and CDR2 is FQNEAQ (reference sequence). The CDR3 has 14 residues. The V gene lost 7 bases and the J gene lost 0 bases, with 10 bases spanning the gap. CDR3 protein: CASTDLLAKNIQYF. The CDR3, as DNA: TGTGCCAGCACAGACCTTTTAGCCAAAAACATTCAGTACTTC.

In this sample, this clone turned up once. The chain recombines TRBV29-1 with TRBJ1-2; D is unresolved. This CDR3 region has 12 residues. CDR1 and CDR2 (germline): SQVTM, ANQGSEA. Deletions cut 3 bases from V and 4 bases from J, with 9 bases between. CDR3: CSVEGWGYGYTF. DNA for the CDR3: TGCAGCGTTGAGGGGTGGGGCTATGGCTACACCTTC.

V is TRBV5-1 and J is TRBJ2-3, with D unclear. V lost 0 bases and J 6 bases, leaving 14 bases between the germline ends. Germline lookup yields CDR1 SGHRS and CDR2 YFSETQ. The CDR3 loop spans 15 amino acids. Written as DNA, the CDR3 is TGCGCCAGCAGCTTGGGGTTCCGATCCCCCGATACGCAGTATTTT. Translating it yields CASSLGFRSPDTQYF.

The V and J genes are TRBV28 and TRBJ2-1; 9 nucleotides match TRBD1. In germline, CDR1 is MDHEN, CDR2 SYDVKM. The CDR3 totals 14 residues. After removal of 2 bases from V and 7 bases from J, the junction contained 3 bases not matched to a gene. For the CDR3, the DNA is TGTGCCAGCAGTTTAGGACAGGGGAGAAATGAGCAGTTCTTC. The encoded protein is CASSLGQGRNEQFF.

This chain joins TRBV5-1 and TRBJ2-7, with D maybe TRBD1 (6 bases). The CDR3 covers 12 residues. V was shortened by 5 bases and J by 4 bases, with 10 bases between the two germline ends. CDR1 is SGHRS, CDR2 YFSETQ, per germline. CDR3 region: CASSFGQYEQYV. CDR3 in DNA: TGCGCCAGCAGTTTTGGACAGTACGAGCAGTACGTC.

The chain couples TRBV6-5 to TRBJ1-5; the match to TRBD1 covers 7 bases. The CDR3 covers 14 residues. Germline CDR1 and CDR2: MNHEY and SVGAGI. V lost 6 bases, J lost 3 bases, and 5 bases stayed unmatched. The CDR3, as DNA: TGTGCCAGCAGACCGACAGGGTTCAATCAGCCCCAGCATTTT. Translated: CASRPTGFNQPQHF.

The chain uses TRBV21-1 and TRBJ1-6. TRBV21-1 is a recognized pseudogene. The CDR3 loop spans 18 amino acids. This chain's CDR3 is CASSNRHARGDYNSPLHF. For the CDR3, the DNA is TGTGCCAGCAGCAATAGGCACGCGAGAGGGGATTATAATTCACCCCTCCACTTT.

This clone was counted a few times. The CDR3: CASSQGTISFF. The DNA for the CDR3 is TGTGCCAGCAGCCAGGGGACAATTTCTTTCTTT. This chain uses TRBV14 with TRBJ1-1, with D perhaps matching TRBD1 (6 bases). This CDR3 spans 11 amino acids. Between the trimmed V and J ends, which lost 3 bases and 12 bases, there was a span of 11 bases. CDR1 and CDR2 (germline): SGHDN, FVKESK. Variable domain in full (rest from reference TRBV14 and TRBJ1-1): EAGVTQFPSHSVIEKGQTVTLRCDPISGHDNLYWYRRVMGKEIKFLLHFVKESKQDESGMPNNRFLAERTGGTYSTLKVQPAELEDSGVYFCASSQGTISFFGQGTRLTVV.

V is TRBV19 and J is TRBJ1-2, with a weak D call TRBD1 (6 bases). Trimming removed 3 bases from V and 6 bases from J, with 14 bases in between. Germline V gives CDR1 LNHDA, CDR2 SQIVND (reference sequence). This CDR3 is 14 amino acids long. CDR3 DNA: TGTGCCAGTAGTATTCTCAGGGGAAGCGATGGCTACACCTTC. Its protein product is CASSILRGSDGYTF. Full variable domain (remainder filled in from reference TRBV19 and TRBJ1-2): DGGITQSPKYLFRKEGQNVTLSCEQNLNHDAMYWYRQDPGQGLRLIYYSQIVNDFQKGDIAEGYSVSREKKESFPLTVTSAQKNPTAFYLCASSILRGSDGYTFGSGTRLTVV.

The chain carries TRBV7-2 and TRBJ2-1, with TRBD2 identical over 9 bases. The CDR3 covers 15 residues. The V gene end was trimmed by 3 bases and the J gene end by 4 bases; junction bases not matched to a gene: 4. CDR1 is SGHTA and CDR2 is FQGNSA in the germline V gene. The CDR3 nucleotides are TGTGCCAGCAGCTTCAGCGGGGGGAAGTACAATGAGCAGTTCTTC. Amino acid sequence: CASSFSGGKYNEQFF. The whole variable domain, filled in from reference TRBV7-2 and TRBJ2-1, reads GAGVSQSPSNKVTEKGKDVELRCDPISGHTALYWYRQSLGQGLEFLIYFQGNSAPDKSGLPSDRFSAERTGGSVSTLTIQRTQQEDSAVYLCASSFSGGKYNEQFFGPGTRLTVL.

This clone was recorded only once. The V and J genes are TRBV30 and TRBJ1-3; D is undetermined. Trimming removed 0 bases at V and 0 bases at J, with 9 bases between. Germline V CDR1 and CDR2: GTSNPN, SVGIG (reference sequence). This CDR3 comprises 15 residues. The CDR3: CAWSVQVPSGNTIYF. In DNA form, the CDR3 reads TGTGCCTGGAGTGTGCAGGTCCCCTCTGGAAACACCATATATTTT.

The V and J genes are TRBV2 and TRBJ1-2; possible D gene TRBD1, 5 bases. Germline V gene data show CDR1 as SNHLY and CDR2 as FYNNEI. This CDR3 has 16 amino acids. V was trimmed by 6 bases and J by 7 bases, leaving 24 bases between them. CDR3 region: CASRDYGTRWFGGYTF. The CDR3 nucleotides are TGTGCCAGCAGGGACTATGGGACTCGTTGGTTTGGTGGCTACACCTTC.

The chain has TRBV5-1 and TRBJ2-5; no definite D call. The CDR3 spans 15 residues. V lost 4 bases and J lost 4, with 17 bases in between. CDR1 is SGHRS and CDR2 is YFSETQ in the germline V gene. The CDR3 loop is CASSGFETSSETQYF. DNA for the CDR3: TGCGCCAGCAGCGGGTTCGAAACTTCTTCAGAGACCCAGTACTTC.

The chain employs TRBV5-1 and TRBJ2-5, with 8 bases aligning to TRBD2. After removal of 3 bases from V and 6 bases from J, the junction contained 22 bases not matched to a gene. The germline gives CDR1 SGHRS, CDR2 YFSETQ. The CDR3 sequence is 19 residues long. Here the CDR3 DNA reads TGCGCCAGCAGCTCGCTAGGGGTAGCGGGGTCTGCCGCGAAAAAGACCCAGTACTTC. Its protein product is CASSSLGVAGSAAKKTQYF. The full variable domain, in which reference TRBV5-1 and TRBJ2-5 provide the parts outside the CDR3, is KAGVTQTPRYLIKTRGQQVTLSCSPISGHRSVSWYQQTPGQGLQFLFEYFSETQRNKGNFPGRFSGRQFSNSRSEMNVSTLELGDSALYLCASSSLGVAGSAAKKTQYFGPGTRLLVL.

The DNA for the CDR3 is TGTGCTAGTGGTCCGACGGGACTAGCGGGGGGTGTCACCGGGGAGCTGTTTTTT. Translated: CASGPTGLAGGVTGELFF. The rearrangement links TRBV12-5 to TRBJ2-2; 15 bases line up with TRBD2. This CDR3 has 18 amino acids. Germline loops: CDR1 LGHNT, CDR2 FRNRAP. V was clipped by 5 bases and J by 4 bases; unmatched bases: 8.

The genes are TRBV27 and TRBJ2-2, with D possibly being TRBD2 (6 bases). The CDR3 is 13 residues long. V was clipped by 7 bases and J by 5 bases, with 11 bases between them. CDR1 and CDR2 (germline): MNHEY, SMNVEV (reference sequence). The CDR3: CASTRTKTGELFF. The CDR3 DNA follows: TGTGCCAGCACCCGGACTAAAACCGGGGAGCTGTTTTTT.

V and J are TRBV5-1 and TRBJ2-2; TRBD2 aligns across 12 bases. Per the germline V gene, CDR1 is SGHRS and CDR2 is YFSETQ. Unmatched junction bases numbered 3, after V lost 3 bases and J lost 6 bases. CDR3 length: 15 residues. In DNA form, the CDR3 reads TGCGCCAGCAGCTCGCTAGCGGGGGGGCCCGGGGAGCTGTTTTTT. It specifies CASSSLAGGPGELFF.

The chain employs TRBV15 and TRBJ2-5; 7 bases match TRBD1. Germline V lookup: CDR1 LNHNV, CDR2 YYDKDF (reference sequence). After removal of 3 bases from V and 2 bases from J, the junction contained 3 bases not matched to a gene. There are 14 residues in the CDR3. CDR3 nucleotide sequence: TGTGCCACCAGCAGCGGGACAGTACAAGAGACCCAGTACTTC. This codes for CATSSGTVQETQYF.